This T cell receptor (beta chain) was sequenced in a study of CD8 T cells in ankylosing spondylitis. In regard to this clonotype: Its antigen is not identified.

Regarding the study as a whole: Within matched ankylosing spondylitis synovial fluid, disease-linked clones were reportedly significantly enriched. A TCR beta motif of 8 or 9 highly homologous variants appeared characteristic of ankylosing spondylitis blood.

One entry per CDR3 protein results from TCRdb running MiXCR on the 5' RACE reads. The sample includes 700,000 to 850,000 distinct CDR3 sequences, about 12% of them seen just once. In germline, CDR1 is DFQATT, CDR2 SNEGSKA (reference sequence). The CDR3 consists of 11 residues. Trimming removed 5 bases from V and 5 bases from J, with 9 bases in between. The sample was blood, either unsorted or a sorted T cell fraction (not recorded which). This sequence originates from a male donor with ankylosing spondylitis. The V and J genes are TRBV20-1 and TRBJ2-5, with D possibly being TRBD1 (5 bases). The CDR3 protein is CSAAGRETQYF. In DNA, the CDR3 is TGCAGTGCTGCAGGGCGGGAGACCCAGTACTTC.